This T cell receptor (beta chain) derives from a study of shared clonotypes between healthy human individuals (dated by TCRdb to the early 2020s). About the investigation overall: A couple of women and a few men aged 18 to 49 years were included in the cohort. To estimate repertoire size and how much clonotype sharing occurs between individuals, the study deeply sequenced the blood TCR repertoires of five healthy adults. For each donor, CD4 naive and CD4 memory were each given three plates, CD8 naive was given two plates, and CD8 memory was given one plate. To increase sequencing depth and limit assay-specific biases, different laboratories used diverse techniques to prepare libraries and sequence TCR repertoires. Between about 0.9 and 8.9 billion PBMCs per donor were obtained by leukapheresis. The paper as a whole reports these results and caveats: Compared with non-shared clonotypes, the clonotypes found in all four sorted-subset donors had higher generation probabilities. Sharing across a handful of donors was observed for 4.5% to 6.5% of naive CD4, about 3.2% of naive CD8, around 2.5% of memory CD4, and around 0.42% of memory CD8 clonotypes. Pairwise subsampling indicated that sequencing depth was expected to affect the degree of clonotype sharing among donors. Sampling was restricted to blood, and TCR repertoires in tissues likely differ from the TCR repertoires found in blood. The genetic and exposure-history diversity represented was limited by the small number of donors. Estimated clonotype richness was generally larger for naive than for memory subsets. Incomplete sequencing was indicated by rarefaction of sorted-subset datasets, despite the large sequencing depth.

Donors were healthy HIV-negative adults with no recently reported acute infections or vaccinations. Every donor was a Caucasian adult living in Nashville, Tennessee, USA. CD4+ T cells were enriched by magnetic negative selection; naive cells were then positively selected on CD45RA, and the negative fraction formed the memory subset. Blood was obtained by leukapheresis, after which PBMCs were separated by Ficoll-Histopaque density gradient centrifugation and cryopreserved in liquid nitrogen vapor phase. Analytical flow cytometry was used to check the purity and quantity of every magnetically sorted T cell population. Each sorted fraction had its genomic DNA isolated and then quantified by UV absorbance on a Nanodrop 2000c. Using the deep immunoSEQ assay, TCR CDR3 regions were amplified from genomic DNA by multiplex PCR. Extracted genomic DNA from each cell subset was distributed evenly across all wells of several immunoSEQ 96-well plates, and each plate was treated as a replicate. For sorted subsets, roughly 200 ng of genomic DNA, equivalent to 25,000 to 35,000 T cell genomes, went into each replicate PCR. Purified libraries were measured with a Qubit 3.0 fluorometer, size-checked on a Bioanalyzer 2100, and measured again with the KAPA Library Quantification kit. Every immunoSEQ 96-well plate was sequenced on a separate single-read 150-cycle Illumina NextSeq 550 flow cell. The paper's data handling went like this. Because the immunoSEQ output held only junctional sequences and lacked quality scores, the filtering could not match the filtering applied to full-length reads. Sequences were annotated with PyIR, a Python wrapper for IgBLAST v1.9, using IMGT germline references to assign V/J genes and CDR3. Any read was removed if the V/J assignment was weak (E-value above 1e-6), the CDR3 was missing, or the read contained stop codons, out-of-frame junctions, or ambiguous translated residues. V3J clonotypes were defined as sequences sharing an identical inferred V gene, J gene, and CDR3 amino acid sequence. The percentage overlap between two repertoires was calculated by dividing the number of shared unique clonotypes by the size of the smaller repertoire. Richness of each repertoire was evaluated using RTK rarefaction, the Chao1 estimator, and Recon v2.1 estimates of unobserved clonotypes. For all TCRbeta clonotypes obtained by the gDNA method from several donors, generation probabilities were computed with OLGA. The table comes from immuneACCESS by way of TCRdb, which keeps in-frame sequences with V and J called. Part of the clones is missing from these tables; in studies checked, under half for an unresolved V gene and the rest for unknown reasons. V and J calls and clone size are copied from that table; D and trimming were computed from the DNA. The sample table shows around 700,000 clones, and 72% are seen once. The leading ten clones occupy less than 2% of the sample.

A note on this clone: This clone's antigen is unknown. Base qualities are not recorded, but no much larger clone differs from it by a single base.

Measured from the cysteine to the phenylalanine, the CDR3 is 15 residues long. Just the 45-base CDR3 DNA is kept, in frame starting at base 1. From V the trimming removes 4 bases and from J it removes 0 bases, while the gene matches leave 5 bases of the junction unaccounted for. In the germline V gene, CDR1 corresponds to SGDLS and CDR2 to YYNGEE. The sample consisted of memory CD4+ T cells sorted from blood. The cell subset or site label corresponds to: CD45RA-negative fraction. The sequence joins TRBV9 to TRBJ2-7, and TRBD1 aligns with 9 junction nucleotides. This TCR derives from a woman in her 30s in good health. Here is the DNA: TGTGCCAGCAGCATAGGACAGGGGACCTCCTACGAGCAGTACTTC. Translated, it reads CASSIGQGTSYEQYF. Beyond the CDR3, the reference TRBV9 and TRBJ2-7 genes provide the residues; the full variable domain reads: DSGVTQTPKHLITATGQRVTLRCSPRSGDLSVYWYQQSLDQGLQFLIQYYNGEERAKGNILERFSAQQFPDLHSELNLSSLELGDSALYFCASSIGQGTSYEQYFGPGTRLTVT.